This T cell receptor (beta chain) is from a study of spatial heterogeneity in lung cancer. Study overall: The donors were approximately 70 patients with non-small cell lung cancer that was early-stage and untreated. Where available, sequencing covered follow-up PBMC samples, taken at a median of around two years after resection.

This clonotype was seen only a few times. As for time point: blood at routine non-recurrence follow-up after resection. Germline V gene lookup returns CDR1 DFQATT and CDR2 SNEGSKA (reference sequence). This CDR3 has 15 residues. Trimming took 0 bases from V and 1 from J; bases not matched to a gene: 4. Every TCR cDNA molecule carried a tag that served as a unique molecular identifier. TCRdb re-derived calls from the 5' RACE reads in MiXCR, one entry per CDR3 protein. Here the sample spans 9,000 to 10,000 distinct CDR3 sequences, about 25% being singletons. The receptor was derived from a female donor with early-stage non-small cell lung cancer. Sequencing was performed on PBMCs, taken at follow-up. V usage is TRBV20-1 and J usage is TRBJ2-5, with 8 bases matching TRBD2. The CDR3 coding sequence is TGCAGTGCTAGAGATGGCGGGAGGCCCCAAGAGACCCAGTACTTC. Translated, it gives CSARDGGRPQETQYF.